These 11 T cell receptor beta chains came from one sample sequenced in a study of blood T cell repertoires in COVID-19 (dated by TCRdb to about 2020). Receptor amplification or capture employed the immunoSEQ multiplex PCR assay. TCRdb provides this immuneACCESS table in a form limited to in-frame rearrangements. Some clones are lacking; in checked studies, under half of them reflect an unresolved V gene, and why the rest are absent is not known. This sample has some 200,000 clones in its table, and roughly four fifths of those were observed once. Of the sample, roughly 8.7% is held by the ten largest clones. The material sequenced was PBMCs or T cells enriched from blood (not recorded which). The receptors here all came from a man between 40 and 49 years old who had recovered from COVID-19.

The table lists this clone with a few counts. The gene calls are TRBV12-5 and TRBJ2-1, with D unresolved. V lost 0 bases and J 12 bases, leaving 12 bases between the germline ends. This CDR3 contains 13 residues. The germline gives CDR1 LGHNT, CDR2 FRNRAP. The CDR3 DNA is TGTGCTAGTGGTTTGGTACCCGAGGCGCGGCAGTTCTTC. Residues: CASGLVPEARQFF.

This clone was seen only a few times. V is TRBV19 and J is TRBJ2-2; no clear D. CDR3 size: 11 residues. V was cut by 7 bases and J by 8 bases, with 8 bases left in between. Germline V gene sequence: CDR1 LNHDA, CDR2 SQIVND (reference sequence). Here the CDR3 DNA reads TGTGCCAGTATTGGCCTGGGGGAGCTGTTTTTT. Translation gives CASIGLGELFF.

The CDR3, as DNA: TGCAGCGGAGGCCGGGACTCGAAAGAGACCCAGTACTTC. This sequence encodes CSGGRDSKETQYF. This sequence joins TRBV29-1 and TRBJ2-5; tentative D call: TRBD2 (6 bases). This CDR3 is 13 amino acids long. V was cut by 7 bases and J by 3 bases, with 15 bases left in between. CDR1 is SQVTM, CDR2 ANQGSEA, per germline. Full variable domain (remainder filled in from reference TRBV29-1 and TRBJ2-5): SAVISQKPSRDICQRGTSLTIQCQVDSQVTMMFWYRQQPGQSLTLIATANQGSEATYESGFVIDKFPISRPNLTFSTLTVSNMSPEDSSIYLCSGGRDSKETQYFGPGTRLLVL.

The genes are TRBV30 and TRBJ1-5; TRBD1 is a possible D gene (5 bases). Between the trimmed V and J ends, which lost 2 bases and 3 bases, there was a span of 11 bases. CDR3 length: 14 residues. The germline CDR1 and CDR2 sequences are GTSNPN and SVGIG (reference sequence). CDR3 bases: TGTGCCTGGAGTCAGGGTTCGGTCAATCAGCCCCAGCATTTT. Its protein product is CAWSQGSVNQPQHF.

This rearrangement joins TRBV27 to TRBJ2-2; D unclear. Trimming left V 6 bases short and J 2 bases short, with 16 bases between. CDR1 is MNHEY and CDR2 is SMNVEV in the germline V gene (reference sequence). CDR3 length equals 16 residues. The CDR3 region has the DNA TGTGCCAGCAGCCAAGGTGGGCAGGTTAACACCGGGGAGCTGTTTTTT. It codes for CASSQGGQVNTGELFF.

This chain links TRBV29-1 with TRBJ1-2, with 11 positions matching TRBD1. V lost 2 bases to trimming and J lost 8 bases; unmatched junction nucleotides: 10. This CDR3 comprises 15 residues. Germline lookup yields CDR1 SQVTM and CDR2 ANQGSEA. This CDR3 is CSVEQGQGVSGGYTF. The DNA for the CDR3 is TGCAGCGTTGAACAGGGACAGGGGGTGTCGGGCGGCTACACCTTC.

V usage is TRBV7-9 and J usage is TRBJ2-3; TRBD1 aligns across 7 bases. This CDR3 has 17 residues. Germline V lookup: CDR1 SEHNR, CDR2 FQNEAQ (reference sequence). The V and J ends lost 0 bases and 8 bases, in that order; junction bases with no gene match: 14. The chain's CDR3 is CASSLAREGGVKGTQYF. Here the CDR3 DNA reads TGTGCCAGCAGCTTAGCGAGGGAAGGGGGCGTAAAGGGTACGCAGTATTTT.

This clone was seen just once. The J gene is TRBJ2-2, the V gene TRBV11-2; weak D call: TRBD1 (6 bases). The CDR3 consists of 14 residues. The V end was cut by 10 bases, the J end by 0 bases, with 12 bases between. CDR1 SGHAT and CDR2 FQNNGV come from the germline V gene. The DNA of the CDR3 is TGTGCCACACAGGGCTACGCGAACACCGGGGAGCTGTTTTTT. It yields the protein CATQGYANTGELFF.

A single count supports this clone. This sequence joins TRBV7-9 and TRBJ1-1; TRBD1 might be the D (5 bases). The germline V gene encodes CDR1 SEHNR and CDR2 FQNEAQ (reference sequence). Trimming cost V 5 bases and J 11 bases, with 21 bases left between them. The CDR3 is 14 amino acids. Here the CDR3 DNA reads TGTGCCAGCAGCCCACGGGGGGGTATCGGTAAGGCTTTCTTT. It translates to CASSPRGGIGKAFF.

This clone was seen a few times. V gene TRBV3-1 (or the pseudogene TRBV3-2) combines with J gene TRBJ1-2; TRBD1 matches at 9 bases. This CDR3 contains 16 residues. The junction had 6 bases not matched to a gene; V was cut back by 0 bases and J by 4 bases. Germline V lookup: CDR1 LGHDT, CDR2 YNNKEL (reference sequence). The CDR3, as DNA: TGTGCCAGCAGCCAAGATTCGGGACAGGGTATCTATGGCTACACCTTC. Translation gives CASSQDSGQGIYGYTF.

The V and J genes are TRBV16 and TRBJ2-3, with 13 bases identical to TRBD2. The junction had 8 bases not matched to a gene; V was cut back by 4 bases and J by 10 bases. The germline CDR1 and CDR2 sequences are KGHSY and FQNENV. The CDR3 length is 15 residues. CDR3 in DNA: TGTGCCAGCAGCCCGGGACTAGCGGGGCTTCCACCGCAGTATTTT. This translates into CASSPGLAGLPPQYF.